This T cell receptor beta chain was recorded in a study of blood T cell repertoires in COVID-19. Study-level background: From T cells, B-cell-depleted T cells, or PBMCs came the material, which was cDNA or gDNA.

Assay: immunoSEQ multiplex PCR; the TCRdb copy retains only in-frame clones and omits some. The table has about 300,000 clones, more than 70% seen once. The receptor comes from a man aged 18 to 29 who had recovered from COVID-19. The source material was peripheral blood.

CDR3 sequence (DNA): TGTGCCACCAGTGACTCCGGGACTAGCCGCGACAATGAGCAGTTCTTC. Its translation: CATSDSGTSRDNEQFF. This chain connects TRBV24-1 to TRBJ2-1; TRBD2 matches at 9 bases. J was trimmed by 5 bases and V by 4 bases; bases with no gene match: 8. CDR3 length: 16 residues. Germline CDR1 and CDR2: KGHDR and SFDVKD.